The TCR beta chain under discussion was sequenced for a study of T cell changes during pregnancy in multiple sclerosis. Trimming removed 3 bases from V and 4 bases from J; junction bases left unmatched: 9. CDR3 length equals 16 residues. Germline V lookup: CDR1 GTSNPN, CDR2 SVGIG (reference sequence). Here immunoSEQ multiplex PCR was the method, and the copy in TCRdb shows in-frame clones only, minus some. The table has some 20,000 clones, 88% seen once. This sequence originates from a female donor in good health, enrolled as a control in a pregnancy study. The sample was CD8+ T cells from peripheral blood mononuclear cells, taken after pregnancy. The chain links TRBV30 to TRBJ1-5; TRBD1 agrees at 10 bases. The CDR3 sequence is CAWRPTGTGENQPQHF. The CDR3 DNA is TGTGCCTGGAGACCAACCGGGACAGGGGAGAATCAGCCCCAGCATTTT.